This T cell receptor beta chain appears in the sequencing data of a study of T cell repertoires in cytomegalovirus infection. Whole-study results and caveats: Within the response measured ex vivo, HLA-C-restricted CMV-specific TCR beta clonotypes were dominant.

This clonotype was recorded a few times. Its specificity is not known. TCRdb re-called the reads through MiXCR, storing one row per CDR3 protein. The sample consists of fewer than 950,000 distinct CDR3 sequences, 32% of them appearing once. With V trimmed by 1 base and J by 7 bases, 8 bases remained unmatched. Germline V lookup: CDR1 SGHVS, CDR2 FQNEAQ. The CDR3 loop spans 16 amino acids. The TCR was taken from a human donor in good health (CMV status not recorded). Some clones in this sample may be carry-over from other donors' samples. Sequences were derived from cultured CD8+ T cells from PBMCs, sampled from culture after CMV antigen stimulation. This chain joins TRBV7-8 and TRBJ2-1; TRBD1 matches 9 bases. This chain's CDR3 is CASSLGWDRDANEQFF. For the CDR3, the DNA is TGTGCCAGCAGCTTAGGTTGGGACAGGGATGCGAATGAGCAGTTCTTC.